This T cell receptor beta chain was obtained from a study of cytomegalovirus exposure and HLA in healthy donors. Study-wide findings and caveats: Excluded: some indistinguishable V segments such as TRBV6-2 and TRBV6-3. It was reported in a later analysis that an Asian-associated ancestry cluster showed fewer N-insertions than the approximately 700-donor mean. Being productive about 87% or about 30% of the time was typical of most TCR beta V segments in an earlier analysis.

Remarks on this clone: Its antigen remains unknown.

This CDR3 spans 13 amino acids. Germline-derived CDR1 and CDR2 are SQVTM and ANQGSEA. The V end was cut by 4 bases, the J end by 1 base, with 11 bases between. The PCR contained 60 Vbeta and 13 Jbeta primers. Clones were sequenced by immunoSEQ multiplex PCR, and TCRdb holds only the in-frame ones, with some missing. The data contain 150,000 to 200,000 clones, roughly 85% of them singletons. This TCR was recovered from a male donor in good health and CMV-seropositive. The chain has TRBV29-1 and TRBJ2-7; D perhaps matches TRBD2 (6 bases). The sample comprised PBMCs. CDR3 residues: CSVVDRESYEQYF. DNA for the CDR3: TGCAGCGTTGTGGACCGGGAGTCCTACGAGCAGTACTTC.